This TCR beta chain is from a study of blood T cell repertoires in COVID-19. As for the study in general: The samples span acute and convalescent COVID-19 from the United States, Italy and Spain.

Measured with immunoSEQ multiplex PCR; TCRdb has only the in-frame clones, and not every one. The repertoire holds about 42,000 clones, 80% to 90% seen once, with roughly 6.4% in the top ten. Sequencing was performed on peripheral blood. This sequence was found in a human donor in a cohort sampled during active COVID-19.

In nucleotides, the CDR3 is TGCGCCAGCAGCTTTTTGGGGACAGGGGTCACCGGGGAGCTGTTTTTT. Residues: CASSFLGTGVTGELFF. The chain employs TRBV5-1 and TRBJ2-2; 10 bases match TRBD1. Germline CDR1 is SGHRS and CDR2 is YFSETQ. The CDR3 loop spans 16 amino acids. Trimming cost V 2 bases and J 4 bases; bases outside gene matches: 5.